These 18 T cell receptor beta chains were sequenced from one sample in a study (dated by TCRdb to the mid-2010s). The library was generated by 5' RACE. Reads for this sample came from an Illumina MiSeq. In TCRdb, the public reads were trimmed at Q25 with fastp and aligned with MiXCR, with productive beta chains retained. Rows with a matching CDR3 protein are joined into one entry that keeps the most common DNA and genes. This sample is represented by about 62,000 distinct CDR3 sequences; 25% to 30% of them were singletons. The ten largest clones add up to around 2.5% of the sample. Sequenced material: tumor-infiltrating naive CD4+ T cells sorted from the breast tumor. The sample's cell subset or site, from its label and the paper: naive CD4+ T cells, CD4+CD45RA+CD25-. The receptor set was obtained from a female donor with breast cancer.

This clonotype was observed a few times. The gene calls are TRBV13 and TRBJ2-1, with 12 bases matching TRBD2. CDR1 and CDR2 (germline): PRHDT, FYEKMQ (reference sequence). This CDR3 comprises 18 residues. The trim removed 0 bases at V and 1 base at J, leaving 4 bases unmatched. The CDR3 nucleotides read TGTGCCAGCAGCTTAGGCCCGACTAGCGGGGGTTCCTACAATGAGCAGTTCTTC. It yields the protein CASSLGPTSGGSYNEQFF.

Concerning this clonotype: Relative to the germline gene, one junction end is altered; a read error may explain this. This sequence joins TRBV24-1 and TRBJ2-5, with 8 bases matching TRBD2. CDR3 length equals 14 residues. Germline V CDR1 and CDR2: KGHDR, SFDVKD. The CDR3 DNA sequence: TGTACCACCAGTGCGAGCGGGAGTCCCGAGACCCAGTACTTC. As protein: CTTSASGSPETQYF.

This clonotype appeared a few times. This rearrangement joins TRBV20-1 to TRBJ1-5; D is perhaps TRBD1 (5 bases). The CDR3 loop spans 13 amino acids. Germline V lookup: CDR1 DFQATT, CDR2 SNEGSKA (reference sequence). Trimming removed 3 bases from V and 4 bases from J, with 10 bases in between. CDR3 DNA: TGCAGTGCTAGGGGGGACGGGAATCAGCCCCAGCATTTT. Protein sequence: CSARGDGNQPQHF.

In this sample, this clonotype turned up many times. V and J are TRBV6-6 and TRBJ2-5; D is unresolved. Trimming stripped 4 bases from V and 3 bases from J, with 9 bases between. The germline CDR1 and CDR2 sequences are MNHNY and SVGAGI (reference sequence). The CDR3 has 13 residues. DNA of the CDR3: TGTGCCAGCAGTTTAACAGTGAAAGAGACCCAGTACTTC. Translated: CASSLTVKETQYF.

The chain combines TRBV29-1 with TRBJ2-1; the match to TRBD2 covers 7 bases. Unmatched junction bases numbered 3, after V lost 4 bases and J lost 6 bases. CDR3 length: 12 amino acids. Germline values: CDR1 SQVTM, CDR2 ANQGSEA. The CDR3 region is CSVGEGRNEQFF. CDR3 in DNA: TGCAGCGTTGGGGAGGGCCGCAATGAGCAGTTCTTC.

The genes are TRBV9 and TRBJ2-3; TRBD1 matches at 8 bases. The ends lost 3 bases at V and 4 bases at J; junction bases unmatched: 7. Germline V gives CDR1 SGDLS, CDR2 YYNGEE. The length of the CDR3 is 15 residues. This CDR3 reads CASSGETGVADTQYF. DNA of the CDR3: TGTGCCAGCAGCGGGGAGACAGGGGTGGCAGATACGCAGTATTTT.

The chain is built from TRBV7-9 and TRBJ1-3, with D perhaps matching TRBD1 (5 bases). Germline CDR1 SEHNR, CDR2 FQNEAQ (reference sequence). The ends were cut back, 5 bases at V and 0 bases at J, with 14 bases in the middle. The CDR3 runs to 16 residues. The CDR3 loop reads CASSPLDSNSGNTIYF. The DNA of the CDR3 is TGTGCCAGCAGCCCCCTCGACAGCAACTCTGGAAACACCATATATTTT. Full variable domain (missing parts from reference TRBV7-9 and TRBJ1-3): DTGVSQNPRHKITKRGQNVTFRCDPISEHNRLYWYRQTLGQGPEFLTYFQNEAQLEKSRLLSDRFSAERPKGSFSTLEIQRTEQGDSAMYLCASSPLDSNSGNTIYFGEGSWLTVV.

The chain recombines TRBV15 with TRBJ2-1, with TRBD1 matching 7 bases. Germline V gives CDR1 LNHNV, CDR2 YYDKDF (reference sequence). The CDR3 extends over 15 amino acids. The trim removed 0 bases at V and 7 bases at J, leaving 6 bases unmatched. The CDR3 spells CATSRERGRVNEQFF. The CDR3 bases are TGTGCCACCAGCAGAGAGAGGGGGCGCGTTAATGAGCAGTTCTTC.

The rearrangement uses TRBV6-2 or TRBV6-3 and TRBJ2-3; no clear D gene. CDR3 length equals 14 residues. V lost 10 bases to trimming and J lost 6 bases, with 20 bases between them. Germline lookup yields CDR1 MNHEY and CDR2 SVGEGT. The CDR3, as DNA: TGTGCCACCCCAAGTCCCGAAAGTCGGGATACGCAGTATTTT. Translation: CATPSPESRDTQYF.

The chain couples TRBV7-9 to TRBJ2-3; TRBD1 agrees at 9 bases. Losses at the gene ends were 1 base for V and 3 bases for J; bases not matched to a gene: 2. CDR1 is SEHNR and CDR2 is FQNEAQ in the germline V gene (reference sequence). This CDR3 has 15 amino acids. CDR3: CASSLEQGATDTQYF. CDR3 in DNA: TGTGCCAGCAGCTTAGAACAGGGGGCTACAGATACGCAGTATTTT.

The J gene is TRBJ2-1, the V gene TRBV12-3 or TRBV12-4; 7 nucleotides match TRBD1. The ends lost 6 bases at V and 11 bases at J; junction bases unmatched: 7. CDR3 size: 12 residues. Here the CDR3 DNA reads TGTGCCAGCAGGAGGGACAGTACTAAGCAGTTCTTC. Its translation: CASRRDSTKQFF.

Comments on this clonotype: One base away lies a much larger clone, so this may be a sequencing read error. V and J are TRBV7-9 and TRBJ2-5; D is perhaps TRBD1 or TRBD2 (5 bases each). Germline CDR1 SEHNR, CDR2 FQNEAQ (reference sequence). Trimming pared 1 base from V and 3 bases from J, leaving 6 bases between. CDR3 length: 13 amino acids. The CDR3 spells CASSLGDEETQYF. CDR3 DNA sequence: TGTGCCAGCAGCTTAGGGGACGAAGAGACCCAGTACTTC.

This clonotype was recorded only once. Since the CDR3 does not end with the conserved phenylalanine or tryptophan, this likely comes from a read error. The rearrangement links TRBV20-1 to TRBJ1-2; possible D gene TRBD1, 5 bases. V gave up 6 bases and J gave up 10 bases, with 21 bases separating them. The germline V gene has CDR1 DFQATT and CDR2 SNEGSKA (reference sequence). The CDR3 is 13 amino acids. DNA of the CDR3: TGCAGTGCCCCCAGGGCTGATCGAATCGTCTACACCTAC. This translates into CSAPRADRIVYTY.

This clonotype was seen only a few times. V gene TRBV28 combines with J gene TRBJ2-3; D is unclear. V lost 8 bases to trimming and J lost 1 base, with 16 bases between them. This CDR3 region has 15 residues. Germline V gene data show CDR1 as MDHEN and CDR2 as SYDVKM. DNA for the CDR3: TGTGCCAGCGTAGGATCGGATACTCGCACAGATACGCAGTATTTT. Translation: CASVGSDTRTDTQYF.

This clonotype was observed at least ten times. The V call is TRBV7-3, the J call TRBJ2-2; D is ambiguous. The CDR3 has 13 residues. V shed 5 bases and J shed 5 bases, with 9 bases lying between them. Germline V gives CDR1 SGHTA, CDR2 FQGTGA. CDR3 DNA sequence: TGTGCCAGCAGCCCGAGAAGAACCGGGGAGCTGTTTTTT. Amino acid sequence: CASSPRRTGELFF.

The chain couples TRBV5-6 to TRBJ1-2; no clear D gene. The CDR3 covers 13 residues. V lost 0 bases and J lost 5, with 8 bases in between. Germline V gene sequence: CDR1 SGHDT, CDR2 YYEEEE. The CDR3 DNA sequence: TGTGCCAGCAGCTTGGTACAGATGTATGGCTACACCTTC. It is translated as CASSLVQMYGYTF.

This clonotype was recorded at least ten times. The chain joins TRBV9 to TRBJ2-1; TRBD2 might be the D (6 bases). The germline CDR1 and CDR2 sequences are SGDLS and YYNGEE. This CDR3 has 15 amino acids. Trimming cost V 0 bases and J 10 bases, with 17 bases left between them. The CDR3 spells CASSVASEMTAEQFF. The CDR3 DNA is TGTGCCAGCAGCGTAGCTAGCGAAATGACCGCCGAGCAGTTCTTC.

The chain uses TRBV4-1 and TRBJ2-2; D is undetermined. Trimming left V 1 base short and J 5 bases short, with 5 bases between. There are 13 residues in the CDR3. The germline CDR1 and CDR2 sequences are MGHRA and YSYEKL. CDR3 amino acids: CASSQGGTGELFF. DNA for the CDR3: TGCGCCAGCAGCCAAGGGGGAACCGGGGAGCTGTTTTTT.